The T cell receptor beta chain under discussion was sequenced for a study of T cell responses to AZD1222 COVID-19 vaccine. Study details: Doses given second, at about 4 or about 12 weeks, were pooled.

This CDR3 is 15 amino acids long. V was clipped by 1 base and J by 14 bases, with 18 bases between them. From germline, CDR1 is SGHVS and CDR2 FQNEAQ. Study-wide results and limits: Mostly white British, mostly female donors; authors suggested clonal diversity may be underestimated. Unmutated variant regions are reportedly the target of nearly half of TCRs that are spike-specific. With two AZD1222 doses given, Spike-specific TCR breadth and depth both rose.

Comment on this clone: Its antigen is as yet unknown.

TCRdb's copy holds only in-frame clones and misses some; the assay was immunoSEQ multiplex PCR. Among around 79,000 clones, more than 70% were seen once, and the ten largest hold less than 20%. The chain couples TRBV7-8 to TRBJ1-6; TRBD1 might be the D (6 bases). The sequence was obtained from an adult in good health. The sample in question was peripheral blood, obtained on day 0 of AZD1222 vaccination. The chain's CDR3 is CASSLDTGSSMTLHF. The CDR3 nucleotides are TGTGCCAGCAGCTTAGATACAGGGAGCTCTATGACCCTCCACTTT.